This TCR beta chain emerged from a study of T cell changes during pregnancy in multiple sclerosis. Profiled with immunoSEQ multiplex PCR; TCRdb holds only in-frame clones, not every one. This table has about 50,000 clones, 90% to 95% appearing once. CDR3 size: 14 residues. CDR1 and CDR2 (germline): MRHNA, SNTAGT. With 9 bases clipped from V and 7 bases from J, the junction kept 10 bases outside the gene matches. The sequenced sample was CD8+ T cells from peripheral blood mononuclear cells, obtained after pregnancy. The sequence derives from a female donor with multiple sclerosis, enrolled in a pregnancy study. The rearrangement links TRBV6-4 to TRBJ1-1, with 11 bases fitting TRBD1. In nucleotides, the CDR3 is TGTGCCAGTAGACTGGGACAGGGGGAAGTTGAAGCTTTCTTT. As protein: CASRLGQGEVEAFF.